These T cell receptor beta chains were read from a single sample in a study of T cell responses to AZD1222 COVID-19 vaccine. The assay was immunoSEQ multiplex PCR, and TCRdb's table has in-frame clones only and misses some. The sample yields some 130,000 clones, about 88% seen once. The sequenced sample was peripheral blood, obtained on day 0 of MenACWY control vaccination. These TCRs come from an adult in good health. CDR3s include the opening cysteine and the closing phenylalanine or tryptophan. A D gene is named only where the DNA matches it firmly. A clone size is listed for some rows: how often the clone was seen (once, few, many), or a class if it is expanded.

>TRBV2|.|.|TRBJ1-6
TGTGCCCGCCAGGCGTCCTATAATTCACCCCTCCACTTT
CARQASYNSPLHF
>TRBV6-5|.|.|TRBJ1-2
TGTGCCAGCAGTTACGGCAGGCGGTCTAACTATGGCTACACCTTC
CASSYGRRSNYGYTF
>TRBV18|.|.|TRBJ1-5
TGTGCCAGCTCACCGGCGGGGGAGAAGGGTCAGCCCCAGCATTTT
CASSPAGEKGQPQHF
>TRBV6-5|TRBD1|once|TRBJ2-7
TGTGCCACAAGGAGGACAGGCGTAGGCGAGCAGTACTTC
CATRRTGVGEQYF
>TRBV11-2|TRBD2|.|TRBJ2-7
TGTGCCAGCAGCTTAGAGGCGGGAGGGCCGAAAGAGCAGTACTTC
CASSLEAGGPKEQYF
>TRBV30|.|.|TRBJ2-2
TGTGCCTGGAGGGCGAGCGGGACAAACACCGGGGAGCTGTTTTTT
CAWRASGTNTGELFF
>TRBV28|.|.|TRBJ1-1
TGTGCCAGCAGACTTGTGAGGGGGGACACTGAAGCTTTCTTT
CASRLVRGDTEAFF
>TRBV5-1|.|.|TRBJ1-1
TGCGCCAGCAGCCTATTAACGACCCACACTGAAGCTTTCTTT
CASSLLTTHTEAFF
>TRBV19|.|.|TRBJ2-7
TGTGCCAGTAGTAGGGAGCTCACCTCCTACGAGCAGTACTTC
CASSRELTSYEQYF
>TRBV12-3/TRBV12-4|.|.|TRBJ1-6
TGTGCCAGCAGTAGGGACGGATCACCCCTCCACTTT
CASSRDGSPLHF
>TRBV3-1/TRBV3-2|.|.|TRBJ1-2
TGTGCCAGCAGTCGTTACCAGGACAGCGGACATGGCTACACCTTC
CASSRYQDSGHGYTF
>TRBV28|TRBD2|.|TRBJ2-7
TGTGCCAGCAGTTTAATGTCTAGCGGGACCCGCTACGAGCAGTACTTC
CASSLMSSGTRYEQYF
>TRBV14|.|.|TRBJ1-1
TGTGCCAGCAGCCAAGAGATGCGGGCCGGTGAAGCTTTCTTT
CASSQEMRAGEAFF
>TRBV19|.|.|TRBJ1-5
TGTGCCAGTAGTATAGATGGGACAAAGGGTCAGCCCCAGCATTTT
CASSIDGTKGQPQHF
>TRBV28|.|.|TRBJ2-5
TGTGCCAGCAGCCCCGAGCTCACCGGAGGAAAAGAGACCCAGTACTTC
CASSPELTGGKETQYF
>TRBV19|.|.|TRBJ2-6
TGTGCCAGTAGTCCAAGCCTAGGGACCGGGGCCAACGTCCTGACTTTC
CASSPSLGTGANVLTF
>TRBV6-5|.|.|TRBJ1-1
TGTGCCAGCAGCAACCGAGACATGAACACTGAAGCTTTCTTT
CASSNRDMNTEAFF